This TCR beta chain was captured in a study of CXCR3-negative and CXCR3-positive naive CD8 T cells. Study-wide points: Surface CD5 matched across naive subsets, and TRB CDR3 properties served to infer TCR strength. Memory CD8+ T cell repertoires were far less diverse than both naive subsets.

On this clonotype itself: The target antigen is unknown.

The CDR3 consists of 15 residues. Naive CD8+ T cells were CD45RO-CCR7+CD27+CD95-. The libraries of TRB cDNA were constructed through 5' RACE using UMI labels. No DNA is given; TCRdb re-called the 5' RACE reads and lists each CDR3 protein once. This repertoire includes tens of thousands of distinct CDR3 sequences. The source of this sequence is a human donor in good health. Some clones in this sample may be carry-over from other donors' samples. Source material: naive CXCR3- CD8+ T cells from blood. As for subset: CD45RO-CCR7+CD27+CD95- naive CD8+ T cells lacking CXCR3 (TNR3-). V is TRBV23-1 and J is TRBJ2-3; TCRdb's D gene call, TRBD1, goes unchecked for lack of DNA. TRBV23-1 is placed among ORFs of uncertain function. This chain's CDR3 is CASSQPEGYTDTQYF.